Following are 32 T cell receptor beta chains from one sample sequenced in a study of T cells in Graves' hyperthyroidism and ophthalmopathy. Amplification targeted TCR beta CDR3 regions from RNA transcripts. Initially, a first-round RT-PCR of the TCR CDR3 employed the HTBI primer set. A single record per CDR3 protein comes from TCRdb applying MiXCR to the multiplex PCR reads. The table lists around 600,000 distinct CDR3 sequences, more than 12% of them singletons. What was sequenced was blood. The receptors come from a woman aged 50 to 60 with Graves' ophthalmopathy.

This clonotype has only a few counts. This chain uses TRBV6-1 with TRBJ2-2; 8 positions agree with TRBD1. Germline CDR1 MNHNS, CDR2 SASEGT. The CDR3 runs 16 residues. V dropped 5 bases and J dropped 4; count of bases not matched to a gene: 9. The CDR3 region has the DNA TGTGCCAGCAGTTTCCCGGACAGGGTGTTCACCGGGGAGCTGTTTTTT. Protein sequence: CASSFPDRVFTGELFF.

This clonotype has a count of ten or more. The V gene is TRBV7-3, the J gene TRBJ2-7; 8 bases align to TRBD2. V was clipped by 4 bases and J by 6 bases; unmatched bases: 11. The germline gives CDR1 SGHTA, CDR2 FQGTGA. This CDR3 region has 15 residues. CDR3 sequence reads: CASSSSGGFGVEQYF. The CDR3 region has the DNA TGTGCCAGCAGCTCCTCGGGGGGGTTTGGGGTCGAGCAGTACTTC.

J is TRBJ2-6 and V is TRBV25-1, with D perhaps TRBD1 (6 bases). The V end was cut by 6 bases, the J end by 1 base, with 16 bases between. The V gene's germline CDR1 is MGHDK and CDR2 SYGVNS. This CDR3 contains 17 residues. CDR3 in DNA: TGTGCCAGCAGAAGAGGGGGTCTTTTTTCTGGGGCCAACGTCCTGACTTTC. This gives the protein CASRRGGLFSGANVLTF.

This clonotype was found many times. The V gene is TRBV6-1, the J gene TRBJ2-1, with 8 bases matching TRBD2. The CDR3 loop spans 14 amino acids. V trimming: 5 bases; J trimming: 7 bases; junction bases outside the gene matches: 7. Per the germline V gene, CDR1 is MNHNS and CDR2 is SASEGT. CDR3 nucleotides: TGTGCCAGCAGTTCCCGGACTAGCACGAATGAGCAGTTCTTC. Protein: CASSSRTSTNEQFF.

The chain uses TRBV19 and TRBJ1-3; D ambiguous. Per germline, CDR1 LNHDA and CDR2 SQIVND (reference sequence). This CDR3 contains 14 residues. Trimming stripped 7 bases from V and 0 bases from J, with 10 bases between. DNA of the CDR3: TGTGCCAGTACCCGGCAAAGCTCTGGAAACACCATATATTTT. Translated: CASTRQSSGNTIYF.

This clonotype was observed a handful of times. V gene TRBV28 combines with J gene TRBJ1-1; D possibly corresponds to TRBD1 (6 bases). Germline values: CDR1 MDHEN, CDR2 SYDVKM. This CDR3 contains 14 residues. V shed 6 bases and J shed 6 bases, with 17 bases lying between them. The CDR3 reads CASSREDRTAEAFF. CDR3 in DNA: TGTGCCAGCAGCCGGGAAGACAGGACGGCTGAAGCTTTCTTT.

V and J are TRBV9 and TRBJ1-1; possibly TRBD1 for D (5 bases). V dropped 4 bases and J dropped 4 bases, with 17 bases sitting between them. CDR3 length: 15 residues. The V gene's germline CDR1 is SGDLS and CDR2 YYNGEE. This chain's CDR3 is CASSPKVGRGTEAFF. The DNA for the CDR3 is TGTGCCAGCAGCCCCAAGGTGGGGCGAGGCACTGAAGCTTTCTTT.

There are many counts of this clonotype. This chain connects TRBV5-8 to TRBJ1-4; D unclear. Per the germline V gene, CDR1 is SGHTS and CDR2 is YDEGEE. The CDR3 extends over 13 amino acids. Between the trimmed V and J ends, which lost 4 bases and 5 bases, there was a span of 9 bases. CDR3 DNA: TGTGCCAGCAGCCCCAGGCGAAATGAAAAACTGTTTTTT. This translates into CASSPRRNEKLFF.

Points on this clonotype: Just one base apart from a much larger clone, this may be a read error. The chain combines TRBV29-1 with TRBJ2-1; D might be TRBD2 (7 bases). The CDR3 length is 12 residues. Germline-derived CDR1 and CDR2 are SQVTM and ANQGSEA. Trimming left V 8 bases short and J 7 bases short, with 15 bases between. The CDR3 sequence is CSMYGGRNEQFF. CDR3 nucleotide sequence: TGCAGCATGTACGGGGGGCGAAATGAGCAGTTCTTC.

This clonotype was counted ten times or more. The rearrangement joins TRBV5-1 to TRBJ1-3; 7 bases fit TRBD1. The CDR3 extends over 18 amino acids. Germline V gene sequence: CDR1 SGHRS, CDR2 YFSETQ. The ends lost 4 bases at V and 1 base at J; junction bases unmatched: 14. The CDR3 DNA follows: TGCGCCAGCAGCCCGGGACAGTCCCGAAGAGTGTCTGGAAACACCATATATTTT. Its protein product is CASSPGQSRRVSGNTIYF.

This clonotype was detected only a few times. The chain carries TRBV24-1 and TRBJ1-2; D is unresolved. V was pared by 7 bases and J by 4 bases, with 6 bases between. From germline, CDR1 is KGHDR and CDR2 SFDVKD. CDR3 length equals 11 residues. The CDR3 DNA sequence: TGTGCCACCAGCGGGATCTATGGCTACACCTTC. It specifies CATSGIYGYTF.

This clonotype occurred a few times. The V call is TRBV20-1, the J call TRBJ2-3, with 12 nucleotides matching TRBD2. The CDR3 contains 14 residues. J lost 6 bases, V lost 5 bases, and 6 bases had no gene match. The germline gives CDR1 DFQATT, CDR2 SNEGSKA (reference sequence). The CDR3 DNA reads TGCAGTGCTCTAGCGGGAGGGCCGGGTGATACGCAGTATTTT. As protein: CSALAGGPGDTQYF.

This clonotype was observed many times. CDR3 bases: TGTGCCATCAAAGGGTCCGCCGGGGAGCTGTTTTTT. Translation: CAIKGSAGELFF. The chain combines TRBV10-3 with TRBJ2-2; D remains unclear. This CDR3 spans 12 amino acids. V lost 7 bases and J 6 bases, leaving 9 bases between the germline ends. CDR1 and CDR2 (germline): ENHRY, SYGVKD.

The J gene is TRBJ2-1, the V gene TRBV10-3; 9 nucleotides align to TRBD2. J lost 4 bases, V lost 2 bases, and 6 bases had no gene match. CDR1 is ENHRY, CDR2 SYGVKD, per germline. This CDR3 comprises 16 residues. The CDR3 protein is CAISEVAGGRYNEQFF. The CDR3 bases are TGTGCCATCAGTGAGGTTGCGGGAGGGAGGTACAATGAGCAGTTCTTC.

This clonotype was found a few times. The chain employs TRBV4-3 and TRBJ1-2; 8 bases agree with TRBD1. The CDR3 has 14 amino acids. With V trimmed by 4 bases and J by 5 bases, 6 bases remained unmatched. From germline, CDR1 is LGHNA and CDR2 YSLEER. DNA for the CDR3: TGCGCCAGCAGCCCCGCCGGGACAGGATATGGCTACACCTTC. Protein: CASSPAGTGYGYTF.

V usage is TRBV7-3 and J usage is TRBJ1-1; a possible D gene is TRBD1 (6 bases). The CDR3 runs 15 residues. Trimming pared 6 bases from V and 3 bases from J, leaving 17 bases between. Germline lookup yields CDR1 SGHTA and CDR2 FQGTGA. Here the CDR3 DNA reads TGTGCCAGCAGAACGGACAGAGCGGGCGACACTGAAGCTTTCTTT. This translates into CASRTDRAGDTEAFF.

In this sample, this clonotype turned up many times. The gene calls are TRBV7-2 and TRBJ1-5; unclear D gene. This CDR3 spans 15 amino acids. Deletions cut 2 bases from V and 0 bases from J, with 8 bases between. In germline, CDR1 is SGHTA, CDR2 FQGNSA. The CDR3 here is CASSLWKDSNQPQHF. The DNA for the CDR3 is TGTGCCAGCAGCTTATGGAAGGATAGCAATCAGCCCCAGCATTTT.

This clonotype has ten or more counts. The chain employs TRBV3-1 and TRBJ2-7, with D perhaps matching TRBD2 (6 bases). The CDR3 is 14 amino acids. Trimming stripped 0 bases from V and 6 bases from J, with 12 bases between. Germline lookup yields CDR1 LGHDT and CDR2 YNNKEL (reference sequence). DNA for the CDR3: TGTGCCAGCAGCCAAGATGGGGGGATACGCGAGCAGTACTTC. Protein product: CASSQDGGIREQYF.

Ten or more counts support this clonotype. The gene calls are TRBV28 and TRBJ1-2; D possibly corresponds to TRBD1 (5 bases). The V and J ends lost 6 bases and 7 bases respectively, with 18 bases between them. Germline V CDR1 and CDR2: MDHEN, SYDVKM. This CDR3 contains 14 residues. CDR3 nucleotides: TGTGCCAGCAGGGTAGGGGCCCCGCGCGGTGGCTACACCTTC. Amino acids: CASRVGAPRGGYTF.

This clonotype was found many times. The chain joins TRBV20-1 to TRBJ2-5; D uncertain. The CDR3 consists of 18 residues. V dropped 0 bases and J dropped 3 bases, with 23 bases sitting between them. CDR1 and CDR2 from the germline V gene are DFQATT and SNEGSKA (reference sequence). CDR3 in amino acids: CSARDFSLAEEWKETQYF. CDR3 in DNA: TGCAGTGCTAGAGATTTTTCATTAGCAGAAGAGTGGAAAGAGACCCAGTACTTC.

This clonotype was picked up many times. The chain employs TRBV11-3 and TRBJ2-1, with D unclear. CDR3 size: 16 residues. From germline, CDR1 is SGHNT and CDR2 YENEEA. The germline V and J ends were trimmed by 2 bases and 1 base, with 12 bases remaining between them. The CDR3, as DNA: TGTGCCAGCAGCTTATTTTCGTGGGAATCCTACAATGAGCAGTTCTTC. Its protein product is CASSLFSWESYNEQFF.

The table lists this clonotype with many counts. One junction end disagrees with the germline gene, perhaps due to a read error. CDR3 sequence (DNA): TGTGCCAGCAGCGTAGCGACAGGGGCCCAAGAGACCCAGTACTTC. It translates to CASSVATGAQETQYF. J is TRBJ2-5 and V is TRBV7-9; TRBD1 agrees at 8 bases. Germline CDR1 and CDR2: SEHNR and FQNEAQ (reference sequence). CDR3 length: 15 amino acids.

Many counts were recorded for this clonotype. V and J are TRBV27 and TRBJ2-3; 9 bases align to TRBD2. Per the germline V gene, CDR1 is MNHEY and CDR2 is SMNVEV (reference sequence). There are 16 residues in the CDR3. Trimming cost V 2 bases and J 1 base; bases outside gene matches: 4. The CDR3 is CASSLGPSGGTDTQYF. The CDR3 nucleotides read TGTGCCAGCAGTTTAGGGCCTAGCGGGGGCACAGATACGCAGTATTTT.

This clonotype occurred many times. V usage is TRBV7-9 and J usage is TRBJ2-1, with TRBD2 identical over 7 bases. Germline trimming cut 0 bases from V and 7 bases from J; bases unmatched to any gene: 6. The CDR3 is made up of 15 amino acids. Germline CDR1 SEHNR, CDR2 FQNEAQ (reference sequence). As DNA, the CDR3 is TGTGCCAGCAGCTTAGCGGGAGGGCCAAAGAATGAGCAGTTCTTC. Translated: CASSLAGGPKNEQFF.

This clonotype occurred a few times. V and J are TRBV3-1 and TRBJ1-6; D is perhaps TRBD1 (5 bases). V was shortened by 5 bases and J by 7 bases, with 15 bases between the two germline ends. The CDR3 totals 15 residues. Germline CDR1 and CDR2: LGHDT and YNNKEL (reference sequence). In DNA, the CDR3 is TGTGCCAGCAGCGAATCCGCAGGGCGAAATTCACCCCTCCACTTT. Translation gives CASSESAGRNSPLHF.

The chain is built from TRBV18 and TRBJ1-1; D possibly corresponds to TRBD1 (6 bases). V dropped 0 bases and J dropped 0 bases, with 14 bases sitting between them. The CDR3 length is 17 residues. Germline V gene sequence: CDR1 KGHSH, CDR2 LQKENI. In DNA form, the CDR3 reads TGTGCCAGCTCACCACCTGGGGCCGGGGGCATGAACACTGAAGCTTTCTTT. The encoded protein is CASSPPGAGGMNTEAFF.

This clonotype was seen at least ten times. The chain carries TRBV3-1 and TRBJ2-7, with a tentative D call TRBD2 (7 bases). This CDR3 is 16 amino acids long. V was pared by 0 bases and J by 6 bases, with 18 bases between. Germline V CDR1 and CDR2: LGHDT, YNNKEL (reference sequence). The CDR3 is CASSQERGRGVSEQYF. CDR3 nucleotides: TGTGCCAGCAGCCAAGAGCGGGGGCGAGGGGTTTCCGAGCAGTACTTC.

This rearrangement joins TRBV9 to TRBJ2-1; TRBD2 matches 10 bases. V was pared by 0 bases and J by 4 bases, with 4 bases of the junction left unmatched. The CDR3 is made up of 16 amino acids. Germline V gene lookup returns CDR1 SGDLS and CDR2 YYNGEE. The DNA for the CDR3 is TGTGCCAGCAGCGTAGAACCAGCGGGAGGGTACAATGAGCAGTTCTTC. This sequence encodes CASSVEPAGGYNEQFF.

The sample holds many counts of this clonotype. This sequence joins TRBV6-2 or TRBV6-3 and TRBJ2-1, with a possible D match to TRBD1 (6 bases). Per the germline V gene, CDR1 is MNHEY and CDR2 is SVGEGT. CDR3 length: 15 amino acids. V was shortened by 5 bases and J by 10 bases, with 21 bases between the two germline ends. Written as DNA, the CDR3 is TGTGCCAGCAGTACCTGGACTGGCGAGGGGGAGGAGCAGTTCTTC. This encodes CASSTWTGEGEEQFF.

This clonotype was found a few times. This chain links TRBV30 with TRBJ2-5; D might be TRBD2 (6 bases). The germline V gene encodes CDR1 GTSNPN and CDR2 SVGIG (reference sequence). V lost 2 bases and J 0 bases, leaving 16 bases between the germline ends. CDR3 length: 16 residues. This chain's CDR3 is CAWSPRFLANQETQYF. The DNA for the CDR3 is TGTGCCTGGAGTCCCCGATTCCTAGCGAACCAAGAGACCCAGTACTTC.

This clonotype has only a few counts. The chain carries TRBV15 and TRBJ2-1, with D unclear. CDR1 and CDR2 from the germline V gene are LNHNV and YYDKDF (reference sequence). The CDR3 is 16 amino acids. Trimming stripped 0 bases from V and 0 bases from J, with 9 bases between. The CDR3 protein is CATSRDVRSSYNEQFF. The CDR3 nucleotides read TGTGCCACCAGCAGAGATGTCAGGAGCTCCTACAATGAGCAGTTCTTC.

This clonotype has a handful of counts. The chain carries TRBV6-1 and TRBJ2-7; 8 nucleotides align to TRBD1. The CDR3 sequence is 15 residues long. Germline V lookup: CDR1 MNHNS, CDR2 SASEGT. Trimming removed 6 bases from V and 2 bases from J; junction bases left unmatched: 9. The CDR3 region is CASSPRTGITYEQYF. CDR3 in DNA: TGTGCCAGCAGCCCCCGGACAGGGATTACCTACGAGCAGTACTTC.